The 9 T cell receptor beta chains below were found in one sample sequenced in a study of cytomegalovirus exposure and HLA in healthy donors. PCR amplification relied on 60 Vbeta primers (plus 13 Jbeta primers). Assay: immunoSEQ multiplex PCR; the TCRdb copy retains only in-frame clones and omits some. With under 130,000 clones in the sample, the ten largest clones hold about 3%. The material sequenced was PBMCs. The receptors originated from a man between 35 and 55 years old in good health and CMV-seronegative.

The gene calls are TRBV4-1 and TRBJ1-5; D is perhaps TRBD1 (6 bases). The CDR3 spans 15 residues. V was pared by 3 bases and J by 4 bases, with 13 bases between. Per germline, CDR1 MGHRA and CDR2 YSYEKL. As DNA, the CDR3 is TGCGCCAGCAGCCATACAGGGACGGGGAATCAGCCCCAGCATTTT. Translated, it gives CASSHTGTGNQPQHF.

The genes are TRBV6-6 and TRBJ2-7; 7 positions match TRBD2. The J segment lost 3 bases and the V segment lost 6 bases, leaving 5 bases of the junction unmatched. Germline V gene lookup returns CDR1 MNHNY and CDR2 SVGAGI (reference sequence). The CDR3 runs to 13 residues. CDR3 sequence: CASRPRGSYEQYF. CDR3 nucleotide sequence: TGTGCCAGCAGGCCACGCGGGAGCTACGAGCAGTACTTC.

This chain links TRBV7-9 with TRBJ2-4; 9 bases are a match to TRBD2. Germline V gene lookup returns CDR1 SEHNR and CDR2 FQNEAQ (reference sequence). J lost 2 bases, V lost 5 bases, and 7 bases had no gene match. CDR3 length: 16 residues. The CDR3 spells CASSTKREETKNIQYF. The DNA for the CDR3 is TGTGCCAGCAGCACCAAGCGGGAGGAAACCAAAAACATTCAGTACTTC.

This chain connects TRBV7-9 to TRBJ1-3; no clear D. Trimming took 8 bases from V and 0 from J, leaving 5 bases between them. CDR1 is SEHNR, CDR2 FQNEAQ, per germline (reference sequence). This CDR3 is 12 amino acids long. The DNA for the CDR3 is TGTGCCAGCGTGAGCTCTGGAAACACCATATATTTT. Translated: CASVSSGNTIYF.

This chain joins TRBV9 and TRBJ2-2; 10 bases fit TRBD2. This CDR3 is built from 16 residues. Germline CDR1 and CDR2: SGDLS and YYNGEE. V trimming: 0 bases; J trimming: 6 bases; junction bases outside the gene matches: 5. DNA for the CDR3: TGTGCCAGCAGCGTAGCAGCGGGGGGGCACCCCGGGGAGCTGTTTTTT. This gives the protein CASSVAAGGHPGELFF.

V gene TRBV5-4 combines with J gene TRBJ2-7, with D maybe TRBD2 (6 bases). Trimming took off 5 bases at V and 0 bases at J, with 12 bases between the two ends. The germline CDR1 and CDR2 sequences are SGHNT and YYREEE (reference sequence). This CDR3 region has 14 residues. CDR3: CASRPQGLSYEQYF. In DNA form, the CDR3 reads TGTGCCAGCAGACCTCAGGGACTCTCCTACGAGCAGTACTTC. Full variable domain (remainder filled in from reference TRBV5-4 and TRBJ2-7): ETGVTQSPTHLIKTRGQQVTLRCSSQSGHNTVSWYQQALGQGPQFIFQYYREEENGRGNFPPRFSGLQFPNYSSELNVNALELDDSALYLCASRPQGLSYEQYFGPGTRLTVT.

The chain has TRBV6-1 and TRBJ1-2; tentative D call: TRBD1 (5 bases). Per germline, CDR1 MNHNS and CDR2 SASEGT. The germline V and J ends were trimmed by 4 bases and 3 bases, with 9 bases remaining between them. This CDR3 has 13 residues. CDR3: CASSGTQDYGYTF. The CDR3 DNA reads TGTGCCAGCAGTGGGACACAGGACTATGGCTACACCTTC.

The CDR3 is CASSQGNRVLDEQYF. CDR3 in DNA: TGCGCCAGCAGCCAAGGAAACAGGGTATTAGACGAGCAGTACTTC. The chain joins TRBV4-3 to TRBJ2-7; D may be TRBD1 (6 bases). Trimming removed 1 base from V and 5 bases from J, with 15 bases in between. The CDR3 sequence is 15 residues long. CDR1 LGHNA and CDR2 YSLEER come from the germline V gene.

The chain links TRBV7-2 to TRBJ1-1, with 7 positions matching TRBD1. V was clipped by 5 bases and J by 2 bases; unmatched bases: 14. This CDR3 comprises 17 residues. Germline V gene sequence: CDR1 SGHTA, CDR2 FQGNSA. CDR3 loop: CASSPYRGTAVNTEAFF. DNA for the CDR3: TGTGCCAGCAGCCCGTACCGGGGGACAGCGGTAAACACTGAAGCTTTCTTT.